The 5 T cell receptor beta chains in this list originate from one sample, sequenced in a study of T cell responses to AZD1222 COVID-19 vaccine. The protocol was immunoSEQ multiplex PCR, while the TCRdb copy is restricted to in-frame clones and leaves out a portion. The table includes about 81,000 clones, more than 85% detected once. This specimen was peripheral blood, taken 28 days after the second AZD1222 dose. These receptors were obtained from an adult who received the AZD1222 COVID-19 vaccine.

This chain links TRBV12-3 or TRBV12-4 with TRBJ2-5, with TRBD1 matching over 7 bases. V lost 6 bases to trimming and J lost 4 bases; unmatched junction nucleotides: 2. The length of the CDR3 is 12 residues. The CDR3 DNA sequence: TGTGCCAGCAGACAGGGGATAGAGACCCAGTACTTC. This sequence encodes CASRQGIETQYF.

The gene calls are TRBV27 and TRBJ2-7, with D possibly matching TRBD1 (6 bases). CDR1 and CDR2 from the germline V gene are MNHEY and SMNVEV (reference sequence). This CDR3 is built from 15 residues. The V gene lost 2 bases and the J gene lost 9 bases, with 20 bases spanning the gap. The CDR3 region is CASSLSRAGVGGQYF. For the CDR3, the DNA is TGTGCCAGCAGTTTAAGTAGGGCAGGGGTAGGCGGGCAGTACTTC.

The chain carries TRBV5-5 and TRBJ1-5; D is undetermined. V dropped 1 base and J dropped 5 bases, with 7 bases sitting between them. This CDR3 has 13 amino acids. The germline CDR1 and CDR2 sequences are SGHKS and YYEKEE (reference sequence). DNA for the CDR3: TGTGCCAGCAGCTTGCGGAGGGATCAGCCCCAGCATTTT. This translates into CASSLRRDQPQHF.

This chain's CDR3 is CASSMAPPRQGSSYEQYF. CDR3 sequence (DNA): TGTGCCAGTAGTATGGCCCCCCCTCGACAGGGGAGCTCCTACGAGCAGTACTTC. The gene calls are TRBV19 and TRBJ2-7, with 8 bases matching TRBD1. The germline CDR1 and CDR2 sequences are LNHDA and SQIVND (reference sequence). CDR3 length equals 18 residues. Unmatched junction bases numbered 13, after V lost 3 bases and J lost 0 bases.

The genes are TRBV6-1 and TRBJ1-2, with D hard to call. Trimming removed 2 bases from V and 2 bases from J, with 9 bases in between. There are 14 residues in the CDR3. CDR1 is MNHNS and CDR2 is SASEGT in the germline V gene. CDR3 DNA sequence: TGTGCCAGCAGTGAACAAGGGCAGAACTATGGCTACACCTTC. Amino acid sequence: CASSEQGQNYGYTF.